This entry lists 9 T cell receptor beta chains sequenced from one sample in a study of blood T cell repertoires in COVID-19. Sequencing was performed with immunoSEQ multiplex PCR; in TCRdb, only in-frame clones are kept and a portion is missing. In the table there are roughly 8,700 clones, less than 90% of which are singletons. The specimen sequenced was peripheral blood. The receptor source for this set is a human donor with active COVID-19. The donor label of this sample is uncertain.

The chain employs TRBV7-9 and TRBJ2-7; 14 nucleotides line up with TRBD2. CDR1 is SEHNR, CDR2 FQNEAQ, per germline (reference sequence). This CDR3 comprises 17 residues. The V and J ends lost 4 bases and 1 base, in that order; junction bases with no gene match: 6. CDR3 nucleotide sequence: TGTGCCAGCAGCTGGGGGACTAGCGGGGGTGGATCCTACGAGCAGTACTTC. Protein product: CASSWGTSGGGSYEQYF.

This clone was observed a single time. This chain uses TRBV2 with TRBJ2-3; 16 nucleotides match TRBD2. Germline lookup yields CDR1 SNHLY and CDR2 FYNNEI. V was clipped by 7 bases and J by 2 bases; unmatched bases: 9. The CDR3 contains 18 residues. CDR3 in DNA: TGTGCCAGCATCGGGACTAGCGGGAGGGCCGGGGACACAGATACGCAGTATTTT. It is translated as CASIGTSGRAGDTDTQYF. The variable domain in full, completed from reference TRBV2 and TRBJ2-3, reads EPEVTQTPSHQVTQMGQEVILRCVPISNHLYFYWYRQILGQKVEFLVSFYNNEISEKSEIFDDQFSVERPDGSNFTLKIRSTKLEDSAMYFCASIGTSGRAGDTDTQYFGPGTRLTVL.

The chain carries TRBV5-1 and TRBJ2-7; D unresolved. With 0 bases removed from V and 4 bases from J, the gap between germline ends came to 11 bases. CDR1 and CDR2 (germline): SGHRS, YFSETQ. CDR3 size: 14 residues. The CDR3 loop reads CASSLGVTAYEQYF. CDR3 nucleotide sequence: TGCGCCAGCAGCTTGGGGGTGACTGCATACGAGCAGTACTTC.

The chain couples TRBV28 to TRBJ2-7, with D possibly being TRBD1 (6 bases). From germline, CDR1 is MDHEN and CDR2 SYDVKM. V was shortened by 4 bases and J by 6 bases, with 13 bases between the two germline ends. This CDR3 has 13 residues. CDR3 loop: CASSSRGHGEQYF. CDR3 nucleotides: TGTGCCAGCAGTTCCAGGGGACATGGCGAGCAGTACTTC.

The CDR3: CASSLTEVYNSPLHF. DNA of the CDR3: TGTGCCAGCAGCCTGACAGAGGTCTATAATTCACCCCTCCACTTT. The rearrangement links TRBV7-9 to TRBJ1-6; D is possibly TRBD1 (5 bases). The CDR3 runs 15 residues. Germline values: CDR1 SEHNR, CDR2 FQNEAQ (reference sequence). Trimming took off 5 bases at V and 3 bases at J, with 11 bases between the two ends. The full variable domain, with the rest looked up from reference TRBV7-9 and TRBJ1-6, is DTGVSQNPRHKITKRGQNVTFRCDPISEHNRLYWYRQTLGQGPEFLTYFQNEAQLEKSRLLSDRFSAERPKGSFSTLEIQRTEQGDSAMYLCASSLTEVYNSPLHFGNGTRLTVT.

The chain uses TRBV18 and TRBJ2-3, with TRBD1 identical over 9 bases. This CDR3 is 15 amino acids long. V trimming: 5 bases; J trimming: 6 bases; junction bases outside the gene matches: 9. Per germline, CDR1 KGHSH and CDR2 LQKENI. The CDR3 DNA reads TGTGCCAGCTCATCTTCCGGGACAGGGTTGGATACGCAGTATTTT. Protein product: CASSSSGTGLDTQYF.

The rearrangement links TRBV27 to TRBJ2-1; D unresolved. CDR1 and CDR2 (germline): MNHEY, SMNVEV (reference sequence). The CDR3 contains 13 residues. The ends were cut back, 7 bases at V and 10 bases at J, with 17 bases in the middle. CDR3 sequence: CASTRNGYGEQFF. The DNA for the CDR3 is TGTGCCAGCACCCGGAACGGGTATGGGGAGCAGTTCTTC.

This chain connects TRBV5-6 to TRBJ1-1, with TRBD1 identical over 11 bases. The CDR3 is made up of 16 amino acids. The germline V gene encodes CDR1 SGHDT and CDR2 YYEEEE. After removal of 5 bases from V and 6 bases from J, the junction contained 12 bases not matched to a gene. CDR3 in DNA: TGTGCCAGCAGGAGGACAGGGGGCGCGATGTCGGCTGAAGCTTTCTTT. Its protein is CASRRTGGAMSAEAFF. Full variable domain (rest looked up from reference TRBV5-6 and TRBJ1-1): DAGVTQSPTHLIKTRGQQVTLRCSPKSGHDTVSWYQQALGQGPQFIFQYYEEEERQRGNFPDRFSGHQFPNYSSELNVNALLLGDSALYLCASRRTGGAMSAEAFFGQGTRLTVV.

This chain joins TRBV11-2 and TRBJ2-1; TRBD1 is a possible D gene (8 bases). V lost 2 bases and J 12 bases, leaving 23 bases between the germline ends. This CDR3 is 16 amino acids long. Germline V CDR1 and CDR2: SGHAT, FQNNGV. Here the CDR3 reads CASSLQGAGVLPGQFF. The CDR3 DNA reads TGTGCCAGCAGCTTACAGGGGGCGGGAGTCCTCCCTGGGCAGTTCTTC.